The clone carrying this T cell receptor (beta chain) was picked up a small number of times. The antigen remains unidentified. The sample originates from a study of CD8 T cells in ankylosing spondylitis. Molecular-barcoded quantitative 5'-RACE produced these TCR beta libraries. TCRdb re-derived calls from the 5' RACE reads in MiXCR, one entry per CDR3 protein. The top ten clones hold about a third of a sample with 100,000 or so distinct CDR3 sequences, about 8.3% of them seen once. Study conclusions and caveats: Matched ankylosing spondylitis synovial fluid reportedly showed significant enrichment of disease-linked clones. Within peripheral blood, clones linked to disease were CD8+ and relatively rare. Blood of patients with ankylosing spondylitis appeared to be characterized by a TCR beta motif of eight highly homologous variants.

From germline, CDR1 is KGHDR and CDR2 SFDVKD. V dropped 3 bases and J dropped 5 bases, with 9 bases sitting between them. The CDR3 totals 13 residues. This clonotype was obtained from a male donor with ankylosing spondylitis. V is TRBV24-1 and J is TRBJ2-5; maybe TRBD1 (5 bases). Sequences were obtained from blood, either unsorted or a sorted T cell fraction (not recorded which). CDR3 protein: CATSDQGWETQYF. DNA for the CDR3: TGTGCCACCAGTGATCAGGGTTGGGAGACCCAGTACTTC.